Below are 22 T cell receptor beta chains sequenced from a single sample in a study of blood T cell repertoires in COVID-19. Libraries were prepared by immunoSEQ multiplex PCR; TCRdb keeps only in-frame clonotypes and omits some of them. This sample has about 210,000 clones, with about 76% found just once. Sequenced input: PBMCs or T cells enriched from blood (not recorded which). The receptor source for this set is a woman aged 45 to 65 with acute COVID-19.

CDR3 sequence: CASSFSWATSGANVLTF. The CDR3 nucleotides read TGTGCCAGCAGCTTTAGTTGGGCTACTTCTGGGGCCAACGTCCTGACTTTC. The chain combines TRBV7-2 with TRBJ2-6, with unresolved D. This CDR3 has 17 amino acids. CDR1 SGHTA and CDR2 FQGNSA come from the germline V gene. The V and J ends lost 3 bases and 1 base respectively, with 13 bases between them.

The V gene is TRBV4-1, the J gene TRBJ2-2; 14 bases agree with TRBD2. The V segment lost 3 bases and the J segment 4 bases; nucleotides outside the gene matches: 4. CDR3 length: 17 residues. Germline V lookup: CDR1 MGHRA, CDR2 YSYEKL. DNA of the CDR3: TGCGCCAGCAGCCAGGGAGGACTAGCGGGAGGCACCGGGGAGCTGTTTTTT. This encodes CASSQGGLAGGTGELFF.

This clone was recorded only once. CDR3: CASSPDRGKAFF. DNA for the CDR3: TGTGCCAGCAGTCCAGACAGGGGAAAAGCTTTCTTT. The chain joins TRBV28 to TRBJ1-1; 8 bases match TRBD1. This CDR3 is built from 12 residues. V shed 5 bases, J shed 9 bases, and the junction held 5 bases outside the gene matches. CDR1 and CDR2 from the germline V gene are MDHEN and SYDVKM. The full variable domain, rest sourced from reference TRBV28 and TRBJ1-1, is DVKVTQSSRYLVKRTGEKVFLECVQDMDHENMFWYRQDPGLGLRLIYFSYDVKMKEKGDIPEGYSVSREKKERFSLILESASTNQTSMYLCASSPDRGKAFFGQGTRLTVV.

This rearrangement joins TRBV29-1 to TRBJ2-3, with 10 bases identical to TRBD2. The V gene end was trimmed by 5 bases and the J gene end by 6 bases; junction bases not matched to a gene: 8. Germline CDR1 SQVTM, CDR2 ANQGSEA. The CDR3 runs to 14 residues. CDR3 residues: CSVRLAGVVDTQYF. In nucleotides, the CDR3 is TGCAGCGTTCGGCTAGCGGGGGTTGTGGATACGCAGTATTTT.

This clone has a single count. The chain has TRBV7-6 and TRBJ1-4; D gene unclear. This CDR3 region has 14 residues. Per germline, CDR1 SGHVS and CDR2 FNYEAQ. Trimming took off 5 bases at V and 10 bases at J, with 17 bases between the two ends. CDR3 sequence (DNA): TGTGCCAGCAGCCCCAGCACGCTAACGGGAAAACTGTTTTTT. Translated: CASSPSTLTGKLFF. Together with reference TRBV7-6 and TRBJ1-4, the CDR3 gives the full variable domain: GAGVSQSPRYKVTKRGQDVALRCDPISGHVSLYWYRQALGQGPEFLTYFNYEAQQDKSGLPNDRFSAERPEGSISTLTIQRTEQRDSAMYRCASSPSTLTGKLFFGSGTQLSVL.

The chain combines TRBV19 with TRBJ2-1; weak D call: TRBD2 (6 bases). CDR1 and CDR2 from the germline V gene are LNHDA and SQIVND (reference sequence). This CDR3 region has 12 residues. With 10 bases removed from V and 8 bases from J, the gap between germline ends came to 15 bases. The DNA of the CDR3 is TGTGCCACAATAGGGCTAGCGCATGAGCAGTTCTTC. Translated, it gives CATIGLAHEQFF. The full variable domain, in which reference TRBV19 and TRBJ2-1 provide the parts outside the CDR3, is DGGITQSPKYLFRKEGQNVTLSCEQNLNHDAMYWYRQDPGQGLRLIYYSQIVNDFQKGDIAEGYSVSREKKESFPLTVTSAQKNPTAFYLCATIGLAHEQFFGPGTRLTVL.

Concerning this clone itself: At the DNA level, this CDR3 is encoded by other sequences in the same sample as well. The chain uses TRBV19 and TRBJ2-7; D gene ambiguous. V was clipped by 3 bases and J by 1 base, with 7 bases between them. CDR3 length: 13 residues. Germline assignment: CDR1 LNHDA and CDR2 SQIVND (reference sequence). The CDR3 DNA reads as TGTGCCAGTAGTATCGGCGGTTCCTACGAGCAGTACTTC. Translation gives CASSIGGSYEQYF. The full variable domain, rest sourced from reference TRBV19 and TRBJ2-7, is DGGITQSPKYLFRKEGQNVTLSCEQNLNHDAMYWYRQDPGQGLRLIYYSQIVNDFQKGDIAEGYSVSREKKESFPLTVTSAQKNPTAFYLCASSIGGSYEQYFGPGTRLTVT.

The V and J genes are TRBV27 and TRBJ1-3; D gene ambiguous. V gave up 2 bases and J gave up 4 bases, with 9 bases separating them. Germline CDR1 is MNHEY and CDR2 is SMNVEV (reference sequence). CDR3 size: 14 residues. Here the CDR3 reads CASSLARQGNTIYF. In DNA form, the CDR3 reads TGTGCCAGCAGTTTAGCCCGTCAGGGAAACACCATATATTTT.

This chain connects TRBV10-3 to TRBJ1-2, with TRBD1 identical over 10 bases. Trimming took 2 bases from V and 8 from J; bases not matched to a gene: 2. The germline gives CDR1 ENHRY, CDR2 SYGVKD. The CDR3 length is 13 residues. CDR3 nucleotide sequence: TGTGCCATCAGTGAGGGACAGGGGGGAGGCTACACCTTC. Amino acids: CAISEGQGGGYTF.

The chain is built from TRBV7-9 and TRBJ1-1; 8 nucleotides match TRBD1. Germline values: CDR1 SEHNR, CDR2 FQNEAQ (reference sequence). The ends lost 6 bases at V and 0 bases at J; junction bases unmatched: 3. This CDR3 region has 14 residues. The CDR3 region is CASRGGQVNTEAFF. DNA of the CDR3: TGTGCCAGCAGGGGGGGACAGGTGAACACTGAAGCTTTCTTT. Full variable domain (remainder filled in from reference TRBV7-9 and TRBJ1-1): DTGVSQNPRHKITKRGQNVTFRCDPISEHNRLYWYRQTLGQGPEFLTYFQNEAQLEKSRLLSDRFSAERPKGSFSTLEIQRTEQGDSAMYLCASRGGQVNTEAFFGQGTRLTVV.

The chain has TRBV3-1 (or the pseudogene TRBV3-2) and TRBJ2-3; TRBD2 might be the D (6 bases). V was clipped by 4 bases and J by 0 bases, with 11 bases between them. Per germline, CDR1 LGHDT and CDR2 YNNKEL (reference sequence). This CDR3 contains 15 residues. CDR3 sequence: CASSLGLTSTDTQYF. The CDR3 DNA sequence: TGTGCCAGCAGCCTGGGACTGACTAGCACAGATACGCAGTATTTT.

The J gene is TRBJ1-2, the V gene TRBV30; 8 bases are a match to TRBD1. Trimming took 2 bases from V and 8 from J; bases not matched to a gene: 7. Per germline, CDR1 GTSNPN and CDR2 SVGIG (reference sequence). This CDR3 is built from 13 residues. The CDR3 sequence is CAWSIQGVGGYTF. The CDR3 DNA sequence: TGTGCCTGGAGTATACAGGGGGTAGGAGGCTACACCTTC.

This chain joins TRBV7-9 and TRBJ2-1; D is uncertain. The length of the CDR3 is 14 residues. Germline V gene data show CDR1 as SEHNR and CDR2 as FQNEAQ (reference sequence). Trimming removed 5 bases at V and 4 bases at J, with 12 bases between. CDR3 sequence: CASSPIGWYNEQFF. The CDR3 nucleotides are TGTGCCAGCAGCCCCATCGGTTGGTACAATGAGCAGTTCTTC.

This clone was detected only a few times. The chain joins TRBV2 to TRBJ2-4; 7 nucleotides align to TRBD2. J lost 7 bases, V lost 1 base, and 4 bases had no gene match. CDR1 is SNHLY and CDR2 is FYNNEI in the germline V gene. This CDR3 comprises 14 residues. The CDR3 sequence is CASSEVRGKNIQYF. The CDR3 DNA is TGTGCCAGCAGTGAAGTGCGGGGGAAGAACATTCAGTACTTC.

This rearrangement joins TRBV28 to TRBJ2-3; 8 bases align to TRBD1. The CDR3 has 15 amino acids. Germline values: CDR1 MDHEN, CDR2 SYDVKM. V shed 5 bases, J shed 0 bases, and the junction held 4 bases outside the gene matches. The CDR3 nucleotides are TGTGCCAGCAGTGCGCAGGGGGCTAGCACAGATACGCAGTATTTT. Amino acid sequence: CASSAQGASTDTQYF.

V usage is TRBV12-3 or TRBV12-4 and J usage is TRBJ1-5; D is uncertain. The CDR3 runs to 13 residues. Trimming pared 7 bases from V and 15 bases from J, leaving 22 bases between. This CDR3 is CASTRSWASVLHF. The CDR3 DNA sequence: TGTGCCAGCACTCGAAGCTGGGCCTCGGTTTTGCATTTT.

The chain carries TRBV19 and TRBJ2-1; TRBD2 might be the D (6 bases). V was clipped by 6 bases and J by 4 bases, with 13 bases between them. The CDR3 spans 14 residues. From germline, CDR1 is LNHDA and CDR2 SQIVND (reference sequence). The CDR3 DNA follows: TGTGCCAGTAGCGGGGGTTCAGCTTACAATGAGCAGTTCTTC. The encoded protein is CASSGGSAYNEQFF.

The J gene is TRBJ1-2, the V gene TRBV7-2, with TRBD1 matching 9 bases. CDR3 size: 17 residues. Trimming removed 4 bases from V and 5 bases from J; junction bases left unmatched: 14. The germline V gene has CDR1 SGHTA and CDR2 FQGNSA. The CDR3 bases are TGTGCCAGCAGCTCGCCGGGACAGGGATTATGGGCTTATGGCTACACCTTC. Residues: CASSSPGQGLWAYGYTF.

The genes are TRBV6-5 and TRBJ2-3; no firm D call. Trimming shortened V by 8 bases and J by 7 bases, and 13 bases separated the two germline ends. CDR1 and CDR2 from the germline V gene are MNHEY and SVGAGI. The length of the CDR3 is 12 residues. CDR3 residues: CASLVRGNTQYF. As DNA, the CDR3 is TGTGCCAGCCTAGTACGCGGCAATACGCAGTATTTT.

The V and J genes are TRBV27 and TRBJ1-1, with D maybe TRBD1 (5 bases). CDR1 MNHEY and CDR2 SMNVEV come from the germline V gene (reference sequence). The V end lost 3 bases, the J end lost 0 bases, and 8 bases lay between the germline ends. The CDR3 consists of 14 residues. The CDR3 is CASSLGDLNTEAFF. DNA of the CDR3: TGTGCCAGCAGTTTGGGGGACTTGAACACTGAAGCTTTCTTT.

The V and J genes are TRBV18 and TRBJ2-7; 9 bases match TRBD1. This CDR3 contains 15 residues. V dropped 6 bases and J dropped 2; count of bases not matched to a gene: 8. CDR1 KGHSH and CDR2 LQKENI come from the germline V gene. The CDR3 spells CASSRGQGYPYEQYF. CDR3 nucleotide sequence: TGTGCCAGCTCTCGCGGACAGGGGTACCCCTACGAGCAGTACTTC.

This rearrangement joins TRBV7-2 to TRBJ2-3; TRBD1 matches 9 bases. The germline V gene encodes CDR1 SGHTA and CDR2 FQGNSA. The CDR3 spans 16 residues. V lost 4 bases to trimming and J lost 6 bases; unmatched junction nucleotides: 11. CDR3 nucleotides: TGTGCCAGCAGCTCATCTCCGGGACAGGGAATTGATACGCAGTATTTT. It is translated as CASSSSPGQGIDTQYF.